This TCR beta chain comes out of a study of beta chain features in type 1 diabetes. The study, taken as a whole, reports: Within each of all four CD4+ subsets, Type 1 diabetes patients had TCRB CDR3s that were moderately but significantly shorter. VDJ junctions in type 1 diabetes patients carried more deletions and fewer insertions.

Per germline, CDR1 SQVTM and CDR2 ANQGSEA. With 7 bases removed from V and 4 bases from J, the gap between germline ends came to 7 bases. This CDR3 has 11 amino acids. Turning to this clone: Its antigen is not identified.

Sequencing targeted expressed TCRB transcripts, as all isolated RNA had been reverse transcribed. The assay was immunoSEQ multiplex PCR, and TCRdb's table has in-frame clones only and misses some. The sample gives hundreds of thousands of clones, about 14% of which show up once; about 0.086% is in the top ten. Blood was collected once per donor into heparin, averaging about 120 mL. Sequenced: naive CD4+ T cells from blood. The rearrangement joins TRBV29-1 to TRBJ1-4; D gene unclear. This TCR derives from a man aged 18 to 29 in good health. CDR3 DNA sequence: TGCAGCGCGTGGAGTAATGAAAAACTGTTTTTT. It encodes CSAWSNEKLFF.